The rows below give T cell receptor beta chains drawn from one sample of a study of cytomegalovirus exposure and HLA in healthy donors. Generated by immunoSEQ multiplex PCR, the TCRdb table keeps only in-frame clones and is missing some. The sample records 130,000 to 150,000 clones, about three quarters being singletons. The sequenced material came from PBMCs. The receptor source for this set is a male donor in good health and CMV-seropositive. Each CDR3 is given without its conserved first and last residue. D genes are given only for firm matches.

v_gene	j_gene	d_gene	CDR3aa
TRBV4-1	TRBJ2-3	TRBD2	ASSQRSLSGRPGTDTQY
TRBV10-1	TRBJ2-5	TRBD1	ASSSGQGETQY
TRBV7-9	TRBJ2-1	TRBD2	SSSREWGGRSGEQF
TRBV29-1	TRBJ2-3	-	SVEARLRGGTQY
TRBV5-1	TRBJ2-7	-	ASSLEAGIYEQY
TRBV30	TRBJ1-6	-	AWSVSTISSYNSPLH
TRBV15	TRBJ1-2	TRBD1	ATSANRGQLYGYT
TRBV7-2	TRBJ2-7	TRBD1	ASSPGTGYEQY
TRBV11-2	TRBJ2-1	TRBD2	ASRRPGRGGREQF
TRBV7-6	TRBJ1-1	TRBD1	ASSFTSGTGGRGNTEAF
TRBV7-9	TRBJ2-2	-	ASGMGHNTGELF
TRBV29-1	TRBJ1-1	-	SVSGRLNTEAF
TRBV7-9	-	TRBD2	ASSLGGGDEQY
TRBV6-5	TRBJ2-5	-	ASRWHHGETQY
TRBV29-1	TRBJ2-1	TRBD1	SVAGTGVGNEQF
TRBV5-1	TRBJ1-2	TRBD1	ASSTGQGYGYT
TRBV18	TRBJ2-2	-	ASSPFESRGLNTGELF
TRBV4-1	TRBJ2-1	TRBD2	ASSQDPSVAGGLEQF
TRBV12-5	TRBJ1-1	TRBD1	ASGLVLGAGGRMNTEAF
TRBV28	TRBJ1-5	-	ASRRPGRGNQPQH
TRBV29-1	TRBJ2-7	TRBD1	SVDTGQGGSHEQY
TRBV29-1	TRBJ2-2	-	SATGSSGELF
TRBV9	TRBJ2-2	TRBD2	ASSVEAGGIPTGELF
TRBV7-8	TRBJ1-1	-	ASSIQPRGGTEAF
TRBV25-1	TRBJ2-7	TRBD2	ASMGGSSYEQY
TRBV19	TRBJ1-5	-	ASSITQDQLDSNQPQH
TRBV6-6	TRBJ1-1	-	ASSTRDKEAF
TRBV9	TRBJ2-7	TRBD2	ASSVGSGTTEQY
TRBV11-1	TRBJ2-1	-	ASSLDRSWEQF
TRBV14	TRBJ2-7	-	ASSQGLILYEQY
TRBV5-6	TRBJ2-7	TRBD1	ASSLGQGRYEQY
TRBV4-3	TRBJ2-6	TRBD2	ASSPQAGGLAGANVLT
TRBV4-1	TRBJ1-2	-	ASSQVGGNYGYT
TRBV11-1	TRBJ1-3	-	ASSLEVGNTIY
TRBV6-1	TRBJ2-7	TRBD2	ASSEAASGEDEQY
TRBV5-1	TRBJ1-1	TRBD1	ASSIGTGNTEAF
TRBV28	TRBJ1-3	-	ASSLRDIGNTIY
TRBV19	TRBJ2-1	TRBD2	ASSMSGAGRSYNEQF
TRBV19	TRBJ2-7	-	ASSNTGFVEQY
TRBV5-4	TRBJ1-6	-	ASSFGGAKGSPLH
TRBV2	TRBJ2-7	-	ASRENEQY
TRBV4-1	-	-	ASSQGAGRSYEQY
TRBV21-1	TRBJ2-1	-	ASSKVGSGSYNEQF
TRBV7-9	TRBJ1-4	TRBD1	ASSLAGRGPAHEKLF
TRBV4-2	TRBJ1-1	-	ASSQEGREYDTEAF
TRBV6-1	TRBJ1-2	TRBD1	ASSEASPTGKNGYT
TRBV27	TRBJ2-3	-	ASSMSTTQY
TRBV28	TRBJ1-2	TRBD1	ASSYPTGVSGYT
TRBV10-3	TRBJ2-7	TRBD2	AISGTSSSLYEQY
TRBV18	TRBJ2-7	-	ASSPPGQRSYEQY
TRBV15	TRBJ1-1	-	ATRPGVNTEAF
TRBV27	TRBJ2-1	TRBD1	ASSWGTANNEQF
TRBV15	TRBJ1-1	-	ATSPNVRDLNTEAF
TRBV12-5	TRBJ2-3	-	ASGLVRTQDTQY
TRBV10-3	TRBJ2-7	-	AISDNHPREQY
TRBV7-9	TRBJ2-7	-	SSSLVGVGDEQY
TRBV11-3	TRBJ2-7	TRBD2	ASSLGGGGYEQY
TRBV6-5	TRBJ1-5	-	ASRDSLNQPQH